One sample yielded the 13 T cell receptor beta chains listed below, sequenced in a study of neurological immune-mediated disorders. Stated time point: longitudinal time-point 3. TCRdb re-derived calls from the 5' RACE reads in MiXCR, one entry per CDR3 protein. The table includes more than 100,000 distinct CDR3 sequences, 11% detected once. Source material: PBMCs. These receptors all come from a female donor with HTLV-1-associated myelopathy (HAM/TSP).

This clonotype was seen at least ten times. The V gene is TRBV27, the J gene TRBJ2-7; possibly TRBD1 for D (6 bases). The CDR3 extends over 15 amino acids. Germline V gives CDR1 MNHEY, CDR2 SMNVEV (reference sequence). The V end lost 4 bases, the J end lost 0 bases, and 13 bases lay between the germline ends. The CDR3 DNA reads TGTGCCAGCAGTTACTCCATGGACAGCTCCTACGAGCAGTACTTC. Protein: CASSYSMDSSYEQYF.

In this sample, this clonotype turned up many times. This rearrangement joins TRBV28 to TRBJ2-1; the D gene is possibly TRBD1 (6 bases). This CDR3 has 15 amino acids. The germline gives CDR1 MDHEN, CDR2 SYDVKM. Trimming pared 7 bases from V and 3 bases from J, leaving 16 bases between. The chain's CDR3 is CASTPRGSGYNEQFF. CDR3 DNA: TGTGCCAGCACCCCCAGGGGCTCAGGCTACAATGAGCAGTTCTTC. Full variable domain (missing parts from reference TRBV28 and TRBJ2-1): DVKVTQSSRYLVKRTGEKVFLECVQDMDHENMFWYRQDPGLGLRLIYFSYDVKMKEKGDIPEGYSVSREKKERFSLILESASTNQTSMYLCASTPRGSGYNEQFFGPGTRLTVL.

This clonotype was seen ten or more times. V is TRBV4-1 and J is TRBJ2-2; unclear D gene. CDR1 and CDR2 from the germline V gene are MGHRA and YSYEKL. Trimming shortened V by 1 base and J by 7 bases, and 7 bases separated the two germline ends. The CDR3 extends over 13 amino acids. CDR3 protein: CASSQVGYGELFF. The CDR3 region has the DNA TGCGCCAGCAGCCAAGTCGGATACGGGGAGCTGTTTTTT.

This clonotype was found many times. CDR3 residues: CAIRAAGNTGELFF. DNA for the CDR3: TGTGCCATCAGAGCGGCAGGAAACACCGGGGAGCTGTTTTTT. The chain links TRBV10-3 to TRBJ2-2; possibly TRBD2 for D (5 bases). V shed 6 bases and J shed 2 bases, with 10 bases lying between them. Per the germline V gene, CDR1 is ENHRY and CDR2 is SYGVKD. The CDR3 length is 14 residues.

This clonotype was picked up many times. This chain uses TRBV10-3 with TRBJ2-6; D is unresolved. V was shortened by 8 bases and J by 0 bases, with 14 bases between the two germline ends. The CDR3 is 16 residues long. Germline CDR1 ENHRY, CDR2 SYGVKD. This CDR3 reads CAIASVGYSGANVLTF. DNA for the CDR3: TGTGCCATCGCCTCAGTGGGCTACTCTGGGGCCAACGTCCTGACTTTC.

This clonotype showed up many times. CDR3 protein: CSARESTYNEQFF. In DNA, the CDR3 is TGCAGTGCTAGAGAATCGACATACAATGAGCAGTTCTTC. V is TRBV20-1 and J is TRBJ2-1; the D is unclear. CDR3 length: 13 amino acids. The germline CDR1 and CDR2 sequences are DFQATT and SNEGSKA (reference sequence). Trimming pared 0 bases from V and 4 bases from J, leaving 7 bases between.

This clonotype was seen ten or more times. The rearrangement joins TRBV4-1 to TRBJ2-1, with TRBD2 matching over 9 bases. The trim removed 8 bases at V and 0 bases at J, leaving 11 bases unmatched. CDR3 length equals 17 residues. Germline lookup yields CDR1 MGHRA and CDR2 YSYEKL. CDR3 bases: TGCGCCAGCGGCCGCGGGGGGGCTTTCAGCTCCTACAATGAGCAGTTCTTC. Protein: CASGRGGAFSSYNEQFF.

The sample holds many counts of this clonotype. This sequence joins TRBV2 and TRBJ2-7; no firm D call. Trimming left V 5 bases short and J 2 bases short, with 4 bases between. This CDR3 comprises 11 residues. The germline CDR1 and CDR2 sequences are SNHLY and FYNNEI. CDR3 region: CASSYTYEQYF. The CDR3 DNA sequence: TGTGCCAGCAGTTATACCTACGAGCAGTACTTC.

At least ten counts were recorded for this clonotype. This chain links TRBV28 with TRBJ2-3; D may be TRBD1 or TRBD2 (5 bases each). The V and J ends lost 4 bases and 3 bases respectively, with 23 bases between them. This CDR3 comprises 18 residues. Germline-derived CDR1 and CDR2 are MDHEN and SYDVKM. The CDR3, as DNA: TGTGCCAGCAGTTGGGACGACTGGTGGTGGCCGTTGACAGATACGCAGTATTTT. It codes for CASSWDDWWWPLTDTQYF.

This clonotype was picked up many times. This sequence joins TRBV24-1 and TRBJ1-2; D uncertain. This CDR3 has 16 amino acids. The germline V gene encodes CDR1 KGHDR and CDR2 SFDVKD. V dropped 1 base and J dropped 0 bases, with 11 bases sitting between them. This CDR3 reads CATSDLRRAANYGYTF. CDR3 DNA: TGTGCCACCAGTGATTTAAGGAGGGCAGCTAACTATGGCTACACCTTC.

At least ten counts were recorded for this clonotype. The J gene is TRBJ2-1, the V gene TRBV27, with 8 bases lining up with TRBD2. V shed 4 bases, J shed 8 bases, and the junction held 22 bases outside the gene matches. In germline, CDR1 is MNHEY, CDR2 SMNVEV (reference sequence). CDR3 length: 19 residues. The CDR3 protein is CASSSGGEVDQMGFDEQFF. CDR3 sequence (DNA): TGTGCCAGCAGTTCCGGGGGGGAGGTGGACCAAATGGGCTTCGATGAGCAGTTCTTC.

By share, this clonotype counts as medium-sized. CDR3 amino acids: CSATGQGYTDTQYF. The CDR3 DNA reads TGCAGTGCCACGGGACAGGGTTACACAGATACGCAGTATTTT. This chain links TRBV20-1 with TRBJ2-3, with TRBD1 matching over 9 bases. The CDR3 is 14 amino acids. Germline CDR1 and CDR2: DFQATT and SNEGSKA (reference sequence). The trim removed 6 bases at V and 2 bases at J, leaving 6 bases unmatched.

This clonotype showed up many times. This CDR3 reads CASSEGGGTLYNEQFF. CDR3 nucleotide sequence: TGTGCCAGCAGTGAAGGTGGCGGGACCTTGTACAATGAGCAGTTCTTC. The chain carries TRBV2 and TRBJ2-1, with a possible D match to TRBD2 (6 bases). The germline CDR1 and CDR2 sequences are SNHLY and FYNNEI. The V end was cut by 1 base, the J end by 4 bases, with 14 bases between. The CDR3 is 16 residues long.